The 14 T cell receptor beta chains below all came from one sample that was sequenced in a study of shared clonotypes between healthy human individuals. Method: immunoSEQ multiplex PCR; TCRdb's copy keeps in-frame clones and lacks some. The profile covers about 520,000 clones, with approximately 78% appearing a single time and about 12% taken by the ten largest. Sample: PBMCs. The receptors derive from a woman in her 40s in good health. Some clones in this sample may be carry-over from other donors' samples.

The rearrangement joins TRBV10-3 to TRBJ2-1, with 11 bases identical to TRBD2. The CDR3 consists of 22 residues. The V gene's germline CDR1 is ENHRY and CDR2 SYGVKD. After removal of 6 bases from V and 4 bases from J, the junction contained 26 bases not matched to a gene. CDR3 nucleotides: TGTGCCATCAGATCCGATGGCACCTCCGGGACTAGCGGAACTACTATTTACAATGAGCAGTTCTTC. Its protein product is CAIRSDGTSGTSGTTIYNEQFF.

The V call is TRBV18, the J call TRBJ2-5; 7 nucleotides line up with TRBD1. The CDR3 sequence is 16 residues long. Trimming took 4 bases from V and 3 from J; bases not matched to a gene: 11. Germline CDR1 is KGHSH and CDR2 is LQKENI. DNA of the CDR3: TGTGCCAGCTCACGCGCACCTACAGGGGTCAAAGAGACCCAGTACTTC. It is translated as CASSRAPTGVKETQYF.

The chain links TRBV7-2 to TRBJ2-7; TRBD1 aligns across 11 bases. J was trimmed by 0 bases and V by 5 bases; bases with no gene match: 6. CDR3 length: 16 amino acids. Germline V lookup: CDR1 SGHTA, CDR2 FQGNSA. CDR3 sequence (DNA): TGTGCCAGCAGCGCAACCGGGACAGGGGGCTCCTACGAGCAGTACTTC. It yields the protein CASSATGTGGSYEQYF.

V usage is TRBV5-4 and J usage is TRBJ2-7; no clear D gene. The V gene's germline CDR1 is SGHNT and CDR2 YYREEE (reference sequence). V was shortened by 4 bases and J by 1 base, with 12 bases between the two germline ends. The CDR3 length is 14 residues. This chain's CDR3 is CASSLASASYEQYF. CDR3 coding DNA: TGTGCCAGCAGCCTTGCTTCAGCTTCCTACGAGCAGTACTTC.

The chain links TRBV7-9 to TRBJ2-3; TRBD2 is a possible D gene (6 bases). CDR1 is SEHNR and CDR2 is FQNEAQ in the germline V gene (reference sequence). The CDR3 runs to 15 residues. V was cut by 5 bases and J by 4 bases, with 16 bases left in between. The DNA for the CDR3 is TGTGCCAGCAGCCAGAGGGTAGCGGTGGCAGATACGCAGTATTTT. The encoded protein is CASSQRVAVADTQYF.

The rearrangement uses TRBV7-9 and TRBJ2-2; the match to TRBD1 covers 7 bases. Trimming took 2 bases from V and 7 from J; bases not matched to a gene: 10. The CDR3 contains 16 residues. CDR1 SEHNR and CDR2 FQNEAQ come from the germline V gene (reference sequence). The DNA of the CDR3 is TGTGCCAGCAGCTTATCCGGGACAGTAAAGCACGGGGAGCTGTTTTTT. Translating gives CASSLSGTVKHGELFF.

The genes are TRBV18 and TRBJ2-3; maybe TRBD2 (5 bases). Germline values: CDR1 KGHSH, CDR2 LQKENI. Trimming took off 2 bases at V and 2 bases at J, with 11 bases between the two ends. This CDR3 has 15 amino acids. This chain's CDR3 is CASSPSLGATDTQYF. The CDR3 DNA follows: TGTGCCAGCTCACCATCACTAGGCGCCACAGATACGCAGTATTTT. Full variable domain (remainder filled in from reference TRBV18 and TRBJ2-3): NAGVMQNPRHLVRRRGQEARLRCSPMKGHSHVYWYRQLPEEGLKFMVYLQKENIIDESGMPKERFSAEFPKEGPSILRIQQVVRGDSAAYFCASSPSLGATDTQYFGPGTRLTVL.

The CDR3 bases are TGTGCCAGCAGCTTCGACAGGGGGAACACTGAAGCTTTCTTT. Translating it yields CASSFDRGNTEAFF. The J gene is TRBJ1-1, the V gene TRBV7-2; 8 bases align to TRBD1. The junction had 1 base not matched to a gene; V was cut back by 3 bases and J by 1 base. The CDR3 totals 14 residues. Germline CDR1 reads SGHTA; CDR2 reads FQGNSA.

The V and J genes are TRBV9 and TRBJ1-4; 7 bases agree with TRBD1. This CDR3 comprises 14 residues. Losses at the gene ends were 2 bases for V and 4 bases for J; bases not matched to a gene: 2. CDR1 and CDR2 from the germline V gene are SGDLS and YYNGEE. CDR3 protein: CASSVGQVNEKLFF. In DNA form, the CDR3 reads TGTGCCAGCAGCGTCGGACAGGTTAATGAAAAACTGTTTTTT.

Remarks on this clone: This specimen includes other DNA sequences encoding the same CDR3. This chain joins TRBV18 and TRBJ1-1; D is possibly TRBD1 (5 bases). CDR3 length equals 13 residues. The V gene's germline CDR1 is KGHSH and CDR2 LQKENI. Trimming shortened V by 3 bases and J by 1 base, and 6 bases separated the two germline ends. DNA for the CDR3: TGTGCCAGCTCACCGCAGGGGAACACTGAAGCTTTCTTT. Its translation: CASSPQGNTEAFF.

This chain connects TRBV7-2 to TRBJ1-5; the match to TRBD1 covers 7 bases. The CDR3 consists of 16 residues. Germline trimming cut 5 bases from V and 2 bases from J; bases unmatched to any gene: 9. Germline V lookup: CDR1 SGHTA, CDR2 FQGNSA. The CDR3 region is CASSPAPGGGNQPQHF. The DNA for the CDR3 is TGTGCCAGCAGCCCCGCCCCAGGGGGAGGCAATCAGCCCCAGCATTTT.

To note about this clone: A read error is possible here, since a much larger clone lies one base away. Other DNA sequences within the sample encode an identical CDR3. The chain links TRBV7-2 to TRBJ2-1; D is unclear. V dropped 1 base and J dropped 3 bases, with 4 bases sitting between them. The CDR3 sequence is 13 residues long. Germline V gene data show CDR1 as SGHTA and CDR2 as FQGNSA. The CDR3 DNA is TGTGCCAGCAGCTTAGGGCGCTACAATGAGCAGTTCTTC. Protein sequence: CASSLGRYNEQFF.

The chain links TRBV28 to TRBJ2-7; possibly TRBD1 for D (5 bases). The CDR3 is 13 amino acids. V lost 11 bases, J lost 2 bases, and 16 bases lay in between. Germline CDR1 and CDR2: MDHEN and SYDVKM. CDR3 amino acids: CAARGGDPYEQYF. CDR3 bases: TGTGCCGCAAGGGGCGGCGATCCCTACGAGCAGTACTTC.

Only one count was recorded for this clone. V gene TRBV11-2 combines with J gene TRBJ1-2; D perhaps matches TRBD1 (5 bases). The CDR3 contains 13 residues. Trimming stripped 1 base from V and 8 bases from J, with 11 bases between. Germline V lookup: CDR1 SGHAT, CDR2 FQNNGV. The CDR3 coding sequence is TGTGCCAGCAGCTTAGGGGGACCCTACGGCTACACCTTC. It translates to CASSLGGPYGYTF.